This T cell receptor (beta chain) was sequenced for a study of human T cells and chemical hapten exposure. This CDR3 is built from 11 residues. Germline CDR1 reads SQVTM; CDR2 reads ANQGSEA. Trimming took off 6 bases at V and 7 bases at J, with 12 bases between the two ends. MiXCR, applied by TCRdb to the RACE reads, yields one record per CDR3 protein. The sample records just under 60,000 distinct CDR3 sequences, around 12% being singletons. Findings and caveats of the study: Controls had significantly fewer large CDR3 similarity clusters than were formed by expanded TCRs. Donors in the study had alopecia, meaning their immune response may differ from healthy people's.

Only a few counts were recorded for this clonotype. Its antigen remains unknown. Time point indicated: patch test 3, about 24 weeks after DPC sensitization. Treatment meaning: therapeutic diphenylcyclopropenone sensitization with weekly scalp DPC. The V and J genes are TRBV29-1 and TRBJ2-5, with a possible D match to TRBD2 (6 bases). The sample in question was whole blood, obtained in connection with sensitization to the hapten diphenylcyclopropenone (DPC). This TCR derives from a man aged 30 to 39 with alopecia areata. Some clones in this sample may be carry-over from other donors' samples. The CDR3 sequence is CSVDLEGTQYF. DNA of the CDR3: TGCAGCGTCGATTTGGAGGGGACCCAGTACTTC.